A selection of T cell receptor beta chains follows, all from one sample in a study of beta chain features in type 1 diabetes. This table comes from immunoSEQ multiplex PCR, and its TCRdb copy is limited to in-frame clones, with some not included. The sample comprises 120,000 to 150,000 clones, under 11% of which are singletons, and roughly 1.4% rests with the top ten. Input material: naive CD4+ T cells from blood. The receptors stem from a man younger than 35 in good health. Both conserved end residues are part of each CDR3. The D gene is left open where the match is weak. Clone size, where shown, is once, few, many, or a class for clones that have expanded.

>TRBV6-5|TRBJ2-1|few|-
CASKLRSSYNEQFF
TGTGCCAGCAAACTAAGGAGCTCCTACAATGAGCAGTTCTTC
>TRBV7-2|TRBJ1-2|-|-
CASSLEGANYGYTF
TGTGCCAGCAGCTTAGAGGGAGCTAACTATGGCTACACCTTC
>TRBV19|TRBJ2-1|-|TRBD1
CASSTRRGSSYNEQFF
TGTGCCAGTAGTACCCGCAGGGGGAGCTCCTACAATGAGCAGTTCTTC
>TRBV6-1|TRBJ1-5|-|-
CASSESENQPQHF
TGTGCCAGCAGTGAATCGGAGAATCAGCCCCAGCATTTT
>TRBV29-1|TRBJ1-5|-|TRBD1
CSVAGQPNQPQHF
TGCAGCGTTGCGGGACAGCCTAATCAGCCCCAGCATTTT
>TRBV28|TRBJ1-2|few|-
CASSRDRYYGYTF
TGTGCCAGCAGTCGCGACAGGTACTATGGCTACACCTTC
>TRBV14|TRBJ2-7|many|-
CASSQVYEQYF
TGTGCCAGCAGCCAAGTATACGAGCAGTACTTC
>TRBV30|TRBJ2-1|few|TRBD1
CAWSRGQSYNEQFF
TGTGCCTGGAGTAGGGGACAGTCTTACAATGAGCAGTTCTTC
>TRBV6-4|TRBJ2-3|-|TRBD2
CASSSLAGTDTQYF
TGTGCCAGCAGTTCGCTAGCGGGGACAGATACGCAGTATTTT
>TRBV19|TRBJ1-5|-|-
CASNRNTIGNQPQHF
TGTGCCAGTAATCGCAACACCATCGGCAATCAGCCCCAGCATTTT
>TRBV2|TRBJ2-3|-|TRBD2
CASSFSGGGDTQYF
TGTGCCAGCAGCTTTAGCGGGGGGGGTGATACGCAGTATTTT
>TRBV19|TRBJ1-5|-|-
CASSMGTLKRQPQHF
TGTGCCAGTAGTATGGGGACACTCAAGAGACAGCCCCAGCATTTT
>TRBV4-2|TRBJ1-2|few|-
CASSPTTPRGYTF
TGTGCCAGCAGCCCGACCACTCCGCGGGGCTACACCTTC
>TRBV30|TRBJ1-5|-|TRBD1
CAWSGDRGNQPQHF
TGTGCCTGGAGCGGGGACAGGGGAAACCAGCCCCAGCATTTT
>TRBV6-1|TRBJ2-1|few|TRBD2
CASSEASGGGYNEQFF
TGTGCCAGCAGTGAAGCCAGCGGGGGGGGCTACAATGAGCAGTTCTTC
>TRBV7-3|TRBJ2-3|-|-
CASSLEGLAADTQYF
TGTGCCAGCAGCTTAGAGGGTTTAGCGGCAGATACGCAGTATTTT
>TRBV30|TRBJ2-3|-|TRBD1
CAWSTLGGDTQYF
TGTGCCTGGAGCACCCTAGGGGGCGATACGCAGTATTTT
>TRBV29-1|TRBJ2-3|few|-
CSVSASVSTDTQYF
TGCAGCGTTAGTGCGTCGGTGAGCACAGATACGCAGTATTTT
>TRBV11-2|TRBJ2-2|-|-
CASSLDGNTGELFF
TGTGCCAGCAGCTTAGACGGTAACACCGGGGAGCTGTTTTTT
>TRBV6-5|TRBJ1-2|-|TRBD1
CASSPGQFNYGYTF
TGTGCCAGCAGTCCGGGACAGTTTAACTATGGCTACACCTTC
>TRBV5-4|TRBJ2-6|many|-
CASSPGGGDGANVLTF
TGTGCCAGCAGCCCCGGCGGCGGGGACGGGGCCAACGTCCTGACTTTC
>TRBV9|TRBJ2-2|-|-
CASSVRTNTGELFF
TGTGCCAGCAGCGTCCGGACAAACACCGGGGAGCTGTTTTTT
>TRBV7-2|TRBJ2-3|-|TRBD2
CASSLEPGRADTQYF
TGTGCCAGCAGCTTAGAGCCGGGGAGGGCAGATACGCAGTATTTT
>TRBV28|TRBJ2-7|few|TRBD2
CASSSPGLAGGLEQYF
TGTGCCAGCAGTTCACCGGGACTAGCGGGGGGACTCGAGCAGTACTTC
>TRBV7-2|TRBJ2-5|few|TRBD2
CASSLRIAGLYQETQYF
TGTGCCAGCAGCTTAAGGATAGCGGGACTGTACCAAGAGACCCAGTACTTC